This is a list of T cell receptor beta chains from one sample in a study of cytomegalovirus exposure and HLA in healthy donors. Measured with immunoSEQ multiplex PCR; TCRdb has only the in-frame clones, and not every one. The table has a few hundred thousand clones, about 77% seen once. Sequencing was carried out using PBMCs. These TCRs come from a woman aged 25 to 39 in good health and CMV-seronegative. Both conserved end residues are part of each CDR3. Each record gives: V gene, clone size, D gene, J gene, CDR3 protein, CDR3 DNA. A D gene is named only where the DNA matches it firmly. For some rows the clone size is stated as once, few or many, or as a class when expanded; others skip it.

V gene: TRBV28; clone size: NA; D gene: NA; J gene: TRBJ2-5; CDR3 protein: CASSLVQFQETQYF; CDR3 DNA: TGTGCCAGCAGTTTAGTCCAGTTTCAAGAGACCCAGTACTTC
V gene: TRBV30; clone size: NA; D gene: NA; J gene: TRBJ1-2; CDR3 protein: CAWSLGLIYGYTF; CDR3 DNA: TGTGCCTGGAGTCTTGGCCTTATCTATGGCTACACCTTC
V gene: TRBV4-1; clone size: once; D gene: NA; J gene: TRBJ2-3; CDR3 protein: CASSHGGLDTQYF; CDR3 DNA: TGTGCCAGCAGCCACGGCGGGTTGGATACGCAGTATTTT
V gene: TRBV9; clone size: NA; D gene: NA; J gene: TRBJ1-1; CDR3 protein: CASSSSRNTEAFF; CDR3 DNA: TGTGCCAGCAGCAGCTCAAGGAACACTGAAGCTTTCTTT
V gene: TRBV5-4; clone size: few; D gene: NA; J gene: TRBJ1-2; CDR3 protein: CASSLALESAYGYPF; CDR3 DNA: TGTGCCAGCAGCTTGGCCCTGGAGTCAGCCTATGGCTACCCCTTC
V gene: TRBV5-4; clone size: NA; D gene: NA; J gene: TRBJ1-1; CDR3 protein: CASSGEGGGKWTEAFF; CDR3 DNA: TGTGCCAGCAGCGGGGAGGGGGGGGGTAAGTGGACTGAAGCTTTCTTT
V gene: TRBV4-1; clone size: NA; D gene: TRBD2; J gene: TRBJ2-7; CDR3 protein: CASSQRTSGRPYEQYF; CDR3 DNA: TGCGCCAGCAGCCAGCGGACTAGCGGGAGACCCTACGAGCAGTACTTC
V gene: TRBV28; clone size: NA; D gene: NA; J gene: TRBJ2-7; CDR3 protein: CASSSQSEQYF; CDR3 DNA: TGTGCCAGCAGTTCCCAGTCCGAGCAGTACTTC
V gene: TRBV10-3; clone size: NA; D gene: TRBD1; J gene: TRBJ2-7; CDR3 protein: CAISQDRDRGHEQYF; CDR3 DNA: TGTGCCATCAGTCAAGACCGGGACAGGGGCCACGAGCAGTACTTC
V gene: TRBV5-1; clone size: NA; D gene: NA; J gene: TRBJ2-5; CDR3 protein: CASSILYQETQYF; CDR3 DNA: TGCGCCAGCAGCATATTGTACCAAGAGACCCAGTACTTC
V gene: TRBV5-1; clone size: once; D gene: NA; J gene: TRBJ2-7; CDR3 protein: CASSLSTTYGQYF; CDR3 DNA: TGCGCCAGCAGCCTCTCCACCACTTACGGGCAGTACTTC
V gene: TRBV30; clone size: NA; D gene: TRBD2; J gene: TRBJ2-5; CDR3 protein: CARAVAGETQYF; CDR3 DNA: TGTGCCCGTGCGGTAGCGGGGGAGACCCAGTACTTC
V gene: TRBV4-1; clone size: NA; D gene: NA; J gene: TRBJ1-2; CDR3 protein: CASSHHPARGIYGYTF; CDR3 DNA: TGCGCCAGCAGCCACCACCCAGCCAGGGGAATCTATGGCTACACCTTC
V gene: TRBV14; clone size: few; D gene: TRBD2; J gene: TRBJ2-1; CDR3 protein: CASSQDRTSGYNEQFF; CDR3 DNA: TGTGCCAGCAGCCAAGATCGGACTAGCGGCTACAATGAGCAGTTCTTC
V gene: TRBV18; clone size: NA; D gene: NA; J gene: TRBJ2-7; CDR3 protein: CASSPRTVSYEQYF; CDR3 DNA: TGTGCCAGCTCCCCTAGGACAGTCTCCTACGAGCAGTACTTC
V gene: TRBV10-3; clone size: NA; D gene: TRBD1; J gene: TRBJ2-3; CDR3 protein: CAIRDADRGSTDTQYF; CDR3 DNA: TGTGCCATCAGGGATGCTGACAGGGGCAGCACAGATACGCAGTATTTT
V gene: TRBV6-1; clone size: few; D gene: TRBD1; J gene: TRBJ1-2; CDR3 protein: CASSADRDRIARSGYPF; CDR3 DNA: TGTGCCAGCAGTGCCGACCGGGACAGAATCGCGAGGAGTGGCTACCCCTTC
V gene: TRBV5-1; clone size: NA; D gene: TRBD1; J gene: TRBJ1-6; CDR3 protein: CASSLGTGGNYSPLHF; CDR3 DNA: TGCGCCAGCAGCCTCGGGACAGGGGGCAATTATTCACCCCTCCACTTT
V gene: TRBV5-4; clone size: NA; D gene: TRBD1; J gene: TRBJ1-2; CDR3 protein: CASINGQDGGYGYTF; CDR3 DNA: TGTGCCAGCATCAACGGACAGGACGGCGGCTATGGCTACACCTTC
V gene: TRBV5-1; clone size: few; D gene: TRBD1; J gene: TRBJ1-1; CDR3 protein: CASRGTASMNTEAFF; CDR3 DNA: TGCGCCAGCCGCGGGACAGCTTCAATGAACACTGAAGCTTTCTTT
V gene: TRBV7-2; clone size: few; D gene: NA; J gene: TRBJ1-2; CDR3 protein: CASSFFVPLNGYTF; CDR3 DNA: TGTGCCAGCAGCTTCTTCGTGCCACTCAATGGCTACACCTTC
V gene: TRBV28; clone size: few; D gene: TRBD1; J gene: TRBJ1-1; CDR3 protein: CASNYRGSTEAFF; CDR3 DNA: TGTGCCAGCAACTACAGGGGAAGCACTGAAGCTTTCTTT
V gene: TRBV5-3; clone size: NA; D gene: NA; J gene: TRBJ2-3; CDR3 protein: CARSLDMGADTQYF; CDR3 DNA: TGTGCCAGAAGCTTGGATATGGGGGCGGATACGCAGTATTTT
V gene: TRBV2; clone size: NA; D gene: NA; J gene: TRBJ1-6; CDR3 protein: CASSEPGQVHF; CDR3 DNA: TGTGCCAGCAGTGAGCCCGGTCAAGTCCACTTT
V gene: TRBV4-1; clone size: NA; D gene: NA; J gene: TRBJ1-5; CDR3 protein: CASSQRGQPQHF; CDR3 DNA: TGCGCCAGCAGCCAAAGGGGTCAGCCCCAGCATTTT
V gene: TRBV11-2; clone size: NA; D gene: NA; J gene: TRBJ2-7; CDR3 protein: CASSLVKVRGLSYEQYF; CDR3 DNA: TGTGCCAGCAGCTTAGTGAAGGTGCGGGGGCTCTCCTACGAGCAGTACTTC
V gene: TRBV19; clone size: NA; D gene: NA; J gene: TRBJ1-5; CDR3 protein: CASSLVTGFSNQPQHF; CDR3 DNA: TGTGCCAGTAGTCTCGTCACAGGGTTCAGCAATCAGCCCCAGCATTTT
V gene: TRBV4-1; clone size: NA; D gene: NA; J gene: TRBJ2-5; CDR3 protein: CASSQLTAEETQYF; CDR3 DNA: TGCGCCAGCAGCCAACTTACCGCCGAGGAGACCCAGTACTTC
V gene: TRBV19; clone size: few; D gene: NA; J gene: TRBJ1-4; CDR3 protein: CASSQNPHPGGEKLFF; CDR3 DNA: TGTGCCAGTTCCCAAAACCCCCATCCGGGGGGAGAAAAACTGTTTTTT
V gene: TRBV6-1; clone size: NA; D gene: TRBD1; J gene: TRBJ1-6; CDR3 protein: CASEDRVEFSPLHF; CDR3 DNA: TGTGCCAGCGAGGACAGGGTTGAATTCTCACCCCTCCACTTT
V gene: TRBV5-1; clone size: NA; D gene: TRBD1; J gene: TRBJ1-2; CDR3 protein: CASMGQDYGYTF; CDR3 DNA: TGCGCCAGTATGGGACAGGACTATGGCTACACCTTC
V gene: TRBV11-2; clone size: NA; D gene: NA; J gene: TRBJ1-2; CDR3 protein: CASSQWGGANYGYTF; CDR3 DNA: TGTGCCAGCAGCCAATGGGGGGGGGCTAACTATGGCTACACCTTC
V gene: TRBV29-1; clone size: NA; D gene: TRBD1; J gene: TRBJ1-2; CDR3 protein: CSDRQGDYGYPF; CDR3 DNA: TGCAGCGACCGACAGGGGGACTATGGCTACCCCTTC
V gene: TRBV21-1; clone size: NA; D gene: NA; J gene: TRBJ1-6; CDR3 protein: CASPQQTGTGTTGYNSPLHF; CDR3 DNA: TGTGCCAGCCCTCAACAAACGGGAACGGGGACAACGGGGTATAATTCACCCCTCCACTTT
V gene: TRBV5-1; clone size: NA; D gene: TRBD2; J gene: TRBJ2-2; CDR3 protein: CASSFAGGVTGELFF; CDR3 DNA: TGCGCCAGCAGCTTTGCGGGAGGAGTCACCGGGGAGCTGTTTTTT
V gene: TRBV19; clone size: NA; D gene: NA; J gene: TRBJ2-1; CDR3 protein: CASSIARDSYNEQFF; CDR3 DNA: TGTGCCAGTAGTATAGCACGGGACTCCTACAATGAGCAGTTCTTC
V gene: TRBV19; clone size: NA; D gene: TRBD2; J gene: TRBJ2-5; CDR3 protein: CASSRQVAGGQETQYF; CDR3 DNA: TGTGCCAGTAGCAGACAAGTAGCGGGAGGACAAGAGACCCAGTACTTC
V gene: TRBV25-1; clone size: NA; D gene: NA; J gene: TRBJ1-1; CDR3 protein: CASSGHRAGDTEAFF; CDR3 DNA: TGTGCCAGCAGTGGCCATCGGGCGGGGGACACTGAAGCTTTCTTT
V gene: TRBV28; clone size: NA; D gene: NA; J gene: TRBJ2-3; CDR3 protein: CASSSPGDTQYF; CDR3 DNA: TGTGCCAGCAGTTCCCCCGGAGATACGCAGTATTTT
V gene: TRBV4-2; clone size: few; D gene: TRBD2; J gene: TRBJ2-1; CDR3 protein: CASSPRRGGSYNEQFF; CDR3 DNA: TGTGCCAGCAGCCCTAGGCGGGGGGGCTCCTACAATGAGCAGTTCTTC
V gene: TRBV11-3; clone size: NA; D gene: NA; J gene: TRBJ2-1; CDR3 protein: CASSGRQPYNEQFF; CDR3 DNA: TGTGCCAGCAGCGGACGACAGCCGTACAATGAGCAGTTCTTC
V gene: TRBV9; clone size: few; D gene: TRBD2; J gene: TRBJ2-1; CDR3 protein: CASSVALAGAYNEQFF; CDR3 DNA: TGTGCCAGCAGCGTAGCCCTAGCGGGAGCCTACAATGAGCAGTTCTTC
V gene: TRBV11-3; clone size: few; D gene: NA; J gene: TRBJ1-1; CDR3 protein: CASSLDRQGEAFF; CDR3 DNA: TGTGCCAGCAGCTTAGATCGCCAGGGTGAAGCTTTCTTT
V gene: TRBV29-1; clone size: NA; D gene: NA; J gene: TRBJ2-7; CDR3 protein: CSVRPGAYEQYF; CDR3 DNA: TGCAGCGTTCGGCCGGGAGCCTACGAGCAGTACTTC
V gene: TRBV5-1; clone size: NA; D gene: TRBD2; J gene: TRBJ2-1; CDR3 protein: CASSLGLVIYEQFF; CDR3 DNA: TGCGCCAGCAGCCTCGGACTAGTTATATATGAGCAGTTCTTC
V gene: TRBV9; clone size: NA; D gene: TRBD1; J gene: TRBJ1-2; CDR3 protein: CASSPRGTGPNYGYTF; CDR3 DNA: TGTGCCAGCAGCCCGCGGGGGACAGGGCCTAACTATGGCTACACCTTC
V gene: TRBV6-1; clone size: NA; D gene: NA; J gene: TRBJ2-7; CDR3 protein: CASSPVHRGSYEQYF; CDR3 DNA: TGTGCCAGCAGCCCCGTTCACCGGGGCTCCTACGAGCAGTACTTC
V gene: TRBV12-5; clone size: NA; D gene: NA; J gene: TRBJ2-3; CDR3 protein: CASGYGAVGTDTQYF; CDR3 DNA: TGTGCTAGTGGTTATGGGGCGGTCGGCACAGATACGCAGTATTTT
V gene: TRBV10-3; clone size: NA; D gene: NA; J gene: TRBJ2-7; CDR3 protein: CATGLGYEQYF; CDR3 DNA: TGTGCCACCGGACTTGGCTACGAGCAGTACTTC
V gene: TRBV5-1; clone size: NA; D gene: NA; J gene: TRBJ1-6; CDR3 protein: CASSLAGRLSPLHF; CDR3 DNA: TGCGCCAGCAGCTTGGCCGGCAGACTTTCACCCCTCCACTTT
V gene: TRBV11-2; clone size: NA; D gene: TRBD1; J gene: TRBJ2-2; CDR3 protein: CASSRRDRISTGELFF; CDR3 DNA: TGTGCCAGCAGCCGCCGGGACAGAATAAGCACCGGGGAGCTGTTTTTT
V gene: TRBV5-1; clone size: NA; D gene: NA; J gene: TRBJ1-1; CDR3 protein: CASSPGHLNTEAFF; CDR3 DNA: TGCGCCAGCAGCCCCGGACATTTGAACACTGAAGCTTTCTTT
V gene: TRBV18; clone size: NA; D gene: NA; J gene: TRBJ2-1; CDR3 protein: CASSPSPGHNEQFF; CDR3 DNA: TGTGCCAGCTCACCGTCCCCAGGGCACAATGAGCAGTTCTTC
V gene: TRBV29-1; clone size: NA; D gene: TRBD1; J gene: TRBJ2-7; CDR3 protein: CSVGQGAVYEQYF; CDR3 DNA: TGCAGCGTTGGACAGGGGGCAGTCTACGAGCAGTACTTC
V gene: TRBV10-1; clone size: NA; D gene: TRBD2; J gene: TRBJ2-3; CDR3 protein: CASSVTSPDTQYF; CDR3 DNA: TGCGCCAGCAGTGTGACTAGCCCAGATACGCAGTATTTT
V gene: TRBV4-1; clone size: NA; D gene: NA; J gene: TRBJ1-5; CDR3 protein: CASSPHRDGQPQHF; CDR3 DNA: TGCGCCAGCAGCCCACACAGGGATGGCCAGCCCCAGCATTTT
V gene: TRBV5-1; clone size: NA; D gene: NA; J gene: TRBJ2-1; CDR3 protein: CASSLAGSGIRSSYNEQFF; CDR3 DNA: TGCGCCAGCAGCTTGGCCGGCTCAGGGATCCGCAGCTCCTACAATGAGCAGTTCTTC